This T cell receptor beta chain was sequenced during a study of T cell repertoires in cytomegalovirus infection. The overall study: An indication of both CMV infection and matching HLA type came from public TCR beta signatures.

TCRdb re-called the reads with MiXCR, one entry per CDR3 protein. The sample gives 250,000 to 300,000 distinct CDR3 sequences, about 26% of which show up once; around 14% is in the top ten. This clonotype was picked up a small number of times. Its specificity is not known. This CDR3 has 16 amino acids. Trimming cost V 6 bases and J 0 bases, with 17 bases left between them. Per the germline V gene, CDR1 is MDHEN and CDR2 is SYDVKM. Study observations and caveats: HLA-C-restricted, CMV-specific TCR beta clonotypes were dominant ex vivo.

The receptor's source is a human donor in good health (CMV status not recorded). Some clones in this sample may be carry-over from other donors' samples. Sequencing used PBMCs. V is TRBV28 and J is TRBJ1-2, with D perhaps matching TRBD1 (5 bases). Here the CDR3 DNA reads TGTGCCAGCAGCAAGACCGGGACTGCTACTAACTATGGCTACACCTTC. Its protein is CASSKTGTATNYGYTF.